These T cell receptor beta chains were read from a single sample in a study of blood T cell repertoires in COVID-19. The repertoire was sequenced with immunoSEQ multiplex PCR; TCRdb's copy has only in-frame clones and lacks some. This table has more than 200,000 clones, approximately 81% appearing once. What was sequenced was peripheral blood. The receptors come from a man aged 55 to 70 with acute or convalescent COVID-19. The CDR3 runs from the conserved cysteine through the conserved F or W. A D gene is named only where the DNA matches it firmly. Clone size is shown for a subset of rows, as once, few, many or a class of expanded clone.

J | V | D | size | DNA | CDR3
TRBJ2-2 | TRBV21-1 | - | - | TGTGCCAGCAGCAAGAAACCAACAGACTCGGGACTGCCTCAACCCGGGGAGCTGTTTTTT | CASSKKPTDSGLPQPGELFF
TRBJ1-2 | TRBV7-2 | - | - | TGTGCCAGCAGCCCATACATGGCAGGTCGGGGCTACACCTTC | CASSPYMAGRGYTF
TRBJ2-7 | TRBV6-4 | - | - | TGTGCCAACCCCTCGGGAGAATCCCCCTACGAGCAGTACTTC | CANPSGESPYEQYF
TRBJ1-6 | TRBV6-6 | TRBD1 | - | TGTGCCAGCAGTTACCAGGGGGACAATTCACCCCTCCACTTT | CASSYQGDNSPLHF
TRBJ1-6 | TRBV10-2 | - | few | TGCGCCAGCAGTGATGCCCAGGTTGACTCACCCCTCCACTTT | CASSDAQVDSPLHF
TRBJ2-5 | TRBV11-2 | TRBD2 | - | TGTGCCAGCAGCTTAAGCCTAGCGGGGGGACAAGAGACCCAGTACTTC | CASSLSLAGGQETQYF
TRBJ2-3 | TRBV12-5 | TRBD2 | - | TGTGCTAGTGGCAAGAGCCTAGCGGGGGTCACAGATACGCAGTATTTT | CASGKSLAGVTDTQYF
TRBJ1-5 | TRBV4-1 | - | - | TGCGCCAGCAGCAGGGGAGGGCTGAATCAGCCCCAGCATTTT | CASSRGGLNQPQHF
TRBJ2-1 | TRBV6-6 | TRBD2 | - | TGTGCCAGCAGTTACTCCGGGACTAGCGGTTACAATGAGCAGTTCTTC | CASSYSGTSGYNEQFF
TRBJ2-1 | TRBV3-1/TRBV3-2 | TRBD2 | - | TGTGCCAGCAGCCAATATGCGGGGGGCCGAGATGAGCAGTTCTTC | CASSQYAGGRDEQFF
TRBJ1-1 | TRBV5-1 | TRBD1 | - | TGCGCCAGCAGCGGGACGACAGGGGGGTCAGGTGAAGCTTTCTTT | CASSGTTGGSGEAFF
TRBJ2-3 | TRBV29-1 | TRBD1 | once | TGCAGCGTTGAGCGGACAGGGTCAGATACGCAGTATTTT | CSVERTGSDTQYF
TRBJ2-7 | TRBV7-8 | - | - | TGTGCCAGCAGCTTAGCACACACCTACGAGCAGTACTTC | CASSLAHTYEQYF
TRBJ1-1 | TRBV9 | - | - | TGTGCCAGCAGCGTCCTGTCAACAGGGAACACTGAAGCTTTCTTT | CASSVLSTGNTEAFF
TRBJ1-2 | TRBV2 | - | - | TGTGCCAGCAGTGTTGGGCGGGGAAACTATGGCTACACCTTC | CASSVGRGNYGYTF
TRBJ2-5 | TRBV13 | TRBD2 | once | TGTGCCAGCAGCACCCAGCGGGGACCCCAAGAGACCCAGTACTTC | CASSTQRGPQETQYF
TRBJ1-5 | TRBV5-6 | TRBD1 | few | TGTGCCAGCAGCCCCGGGACAGGGGGGCGGCAAAATCAGCCCCAGCATTTT | CASSPGTGGRQNQPQHF
TRBJ2-3 | TRBV9 | - | - | TGTGCCAGCAGCGTACAGGGGCAGGGGTGGGATACGCAGTATTTT | CASSVQGQGWDTQYF
TRBJ1-2 | TRBV5-4 | - | - | TGTGCCAGCAGCCGGGACAAAAACTATGGCTACACCTTC | CASSRDKNYGYTF
TRBJ2-7 | TRBV9 | - | - | TGTGCCAGCAGCCCGAGGGAAAGGACTTTCTACGAGCAGTACTTC | CASSPRERTFYEQYF
TRBJ1-2 | TRBV2 | TRBD1 | - | TGTGCCAGCCGGACAGGGGACGGCTACACCTTC | CASRTGDGYTF
TRBJ2-1 | TRBV6-4 | TRBD1 | - | TGTGCCAGCAGTACCGGGACAGGTACGAATGAGCAGTTCTTC | CASSTGTGTNEQFF
TRBJ2-7 | TRBV6-2/TRBV6-3 | TRBD2 | - | TGTGCCAGCAGTCCCGGGACTAGCGGGAGTGTGGCGTACTTC | CASSPGTSGSVAYF
TRBJ1-3 | TRBV5-1 | - | - | TGCGCCAGCAGCCCCGGGACATCCTCTGGAAACACCATATATTTT | CASSPGTSSGNTIYF
TRBJ1-5 | TRBV6-2/TRBV6-3 | - | - | TGTGCCAGCAGTTACGCGGGAACCCTTTATAGCAATCAGCCCCAGCATTTT | CASSYAGTLYSNQPQHF
TRBJ2-7 | TRBV7-6 | - | - | TGTGCCAGCAGCTTACTCCCGACAGGGAAGGGGGGCGAGCAGTACTTC | CASSLLPTGKGGEQYF
TRBJ1-2 | TRBV19 | - | - | TGTGCCACTTCACGGCGGGAAGCTAACTATGGCTACACCTTC | CATSRREANYGYTF
TRBJ1-3 | TRBV2 | - | - | TGTGCCAGCAGTGACACGGGTCCGGGAAACACCATATATTTT | CASSDTGPGNTIYF
TRBJ1-2 | TRBV7-9 | TRBD1 | - | TGTGCCAGCAGCTTAGGGGACAGGGGGGACTATGGCTACACCTTC | CASSLGDRGDYGYTF
TRBJ1-2 | TRBV3-1/TRBV3-2 | TRBD1 | - | TGTGCCAGCAGTCCTGACAGGGGCTATGGCTACACCTTC | CASSPDRGYGYTF
TRBJ2-3 | TRBV6-2/TRBV6-3 | - | - | TGTGCCAGCAGCCAAGGGGCCTTTTGGCGAAGCACAGATACGCAGTATTTT | CASSQGAFWRSTDTQYF
TRBJ2-1 | TRBV6-5 | TRBD2 | - | TGTGCCCTGGCAGCGGGAGCCTACAATGAGCAGTTCTTC | CALAAGAYNEQFF
TRBJ2-7 | TRBV11-2 | - | few | TGTGCCAGCAGCTTGAACCGGGACTCTACCTACGAGCAGTACTTC | CASSLNRDSTYEQYF
TRBJ2-3 | TRBV18 | - | - | TGTGCCAGCTCACCAGACCAGGGTTACACAGATACGCAGTATTTT | CASSPDQGYTDTQYF
TRBJ2-7 | TRBV7-2 | - | - | TGTGCCAGCAGCTTAGCGCATGGCAGAGGCTACGAGCAGTACTTC | CASSLAHGRGYEQYF
TRBJ1-6 | TRBV5-1 | TRBD1 | - | TGCGCCAGCACCCCTCAGGCAGGGGGTAATTCACCCCTCCACTTT | CASTPQAGGNSPLHF
TRBJ2-1 | TRBV2 | TRBD2 | - | TGTGCCAGCAGAGTAACTAGCGGGAGATACAATGAGCAGTTCTTC | CASRVTSGRYNEQFF
TRBJ2-7 | TRBV11-2 | - | - | TGTGCCAGCAGCTCCTTTTTTACCATCCTATCCTACGAGCAGTACTTC | CASSSFFTILSYEQYF
TRBJ1-2 | TRBV11-3 | TRBD1 | - | TGTGCCAGCAGCGGAGACAGGGTTGGAGTGATTCGTCGAGGCTACACCTTC | CASSGDRVGVIRRGYTF
TRBJ1-5 | TRBV6-5 | TRBD1 | - | TGTGCCAGCTTAAAGGACAGGGACAATCAGCCCCAGCATTTT | CASLKDRDNQPQHF
TRBJ1-4 | TRBV5-4 | TRBD1 | - | TGTGCCAGCAGCCCCCGGGGACAGGGAGGGGAAAAACTGTTTTTT | CASSPRGQGGEKLFF
TRBJ1-1 | TRBV10-2 | - | - | TGCGCCAGCAGTGCACCGGGAGGTGGGACTGAAGCTTTCTTT | CASSAPGGGTEAFF
TRBJ2-1 | TRBV6-2/TRBV6-3 | - | - | TGTGCCAGCAGCCAAATCGGGGAGCAGTTCTTC | CASSQIGEQFF
TRBJ2-4 | TRBV14 | TRBD2 | - | TGTGCCAGCAGCCAAAGGACTAGCGGGGGTGCGAGGTACTTC | CASSQRTSGGARYF
TRBJ2-3 | TRBV20-1 | TRBD1 | - | TGCAGTGCTAGTCGGACAGGGGATAACACAGATACGCAGTATTTT | CSASRTGDNTDTQYF
TRBJ2-3 | TRBV10-3 | TRBD1 | few | TGTGCCATCAGTGGGGGACCTCAGGGGGCGAGCACAGATACGCAGTATTTT | CAISGGPQGASTDTQYF
TRBJ2-1 | TRBV2 | - | - | TGTGCCAGCAGTGAATGGGCCGATAGCTCCTACAATGAGCAGTTCTTC | CASSEWADSSYNEQFF
TRBJ2-7 | TRBV19 | - | once | TGTGCCAGTAGTTCATTAGGAGGGAACGAGCAGTACTTC | CASSSLGGNEQYF
TRBJ1-6 | TRBV30 | - | few | TGTGCCTGGAGTGTAACCGGGAAAAGTAATTCACCCCTCCACTTT | CAWSVTGKSNSPLHF
TRBJ2-7 | TRBV28 | TRBD2 | - | TGTGCCAGCAGGGGGACTAGCGGCTACGAGCAGTACTTC | CASRGTSGYEQYF
TRBJ1-3 | TRBV12-3/TRBV12-4 | - | - | TGTGCCAGCAGTTTAGGAGATGGAAACACCATATATTTT | CASSLGDGNTIYF
TRBJ1-3 | TRBV6-5 | TRBD1 | - | TGTGCCAGCAGTTCGGGGGGGACAGGGCAAGGAAACACCATATATTTT | CASSSGGTGQGNTIYF
TRBJ2-1 | TRBV6-2/TRBV6-3 | - | - | TGTGCCAGCAGTTTTCAGTACCATGAGCAGTTCTTC | CASSFQYHEQFF
TRBJ1-1 | TRBV6-5 | TRBD1 | - | TGTGCCAGCGTTACGACAGGGTTCACTGAAGCTTTCTTT | CASVTTGFTEAFF
TRBJ2-5 | TRBV5-1 | TRBD1 | few | TGCGCCAGCAGCTCAGGACAGGGAGCAGAGACCCAGTACTTC | CASSSGQGAETQYF
TRBJ1-4 | TRBV9 | - | once | TGTGCCAGCAGCGTAGGAGGGTCGGGGGAAAAACTGTTTTTT | CASSVGGSGEKLFF
TRBJ2-2 | TRBV7-2 | - | - | TGTGCCAGCAGCTTCTACTTGAACACCGGGGAGCTGTTTTTT | CASSFYLNTGELFF
TRBJ2-7 | TRBV12-3/TRBV12-4 | TRBD1 | - | TGTGCCAGCAGTTTAGCGTTGGGACAGGGAGTTTCTTTC | CASSLALGQGVSF
TRBJ2-5 | TRBV7-9 | TRBD2 | - | TGTGCCAGCAGCTCTCGGGGGACTATCCTAAAAGAGACCCAGTACTTC | CASSSRGTILKETQYF
TRBJ1-1 | TRBV29-1 | TRBD1 | - | TGCAGCGTTGGACAGGGGGTTGGAGCTTTCTTT | CSVGQGVGAFF